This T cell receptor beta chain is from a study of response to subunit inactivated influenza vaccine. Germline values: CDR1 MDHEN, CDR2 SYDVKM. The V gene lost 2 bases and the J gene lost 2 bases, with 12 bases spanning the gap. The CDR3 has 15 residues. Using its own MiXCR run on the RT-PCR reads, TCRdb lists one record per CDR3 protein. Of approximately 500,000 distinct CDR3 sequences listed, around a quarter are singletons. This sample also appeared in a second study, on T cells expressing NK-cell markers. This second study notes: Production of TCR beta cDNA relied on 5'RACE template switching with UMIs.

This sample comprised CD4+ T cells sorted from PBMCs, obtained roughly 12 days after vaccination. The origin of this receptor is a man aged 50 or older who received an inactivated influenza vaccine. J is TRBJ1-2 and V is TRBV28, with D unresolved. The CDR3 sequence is CASSLLGRPNYGYTF. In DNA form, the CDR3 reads TGTGCCAGCAGTTTACTAGGGCGCCCGAACTATGGCTACACCTTC.